This T cell receptor (beta chain) emerged from a study of control samples from healthy donors and cancer patients. Profiled with immunoSEQ multiplex PCR; TCRdb holds only in-frame clones, not every one. The table shows about 93,000 clones, with about nine tenths occurring only once. The V gene's germline CDR1 is SGHNT and CDR2 YYREEE (reference sequence). The CDR3 has 13 residues. V was shortened by 4 bases and J by 4 bases, with 9 bases between the two germline ends. The specimen was blood. J is TRBJ1-5 and V is TRBV5-4; TRBD1 is a possible D gene (6 bases). This TCR was recovered from an older woman in good health. CDR3 amino acids: CASSQDRNQPQHF. In nucleotides, the CDR3 is TGTGCCAGCAGCCAGGACAGAAATCAGCCCCAGCATTTT.